This T cell receptor beta chain is drawn from a study of cytomegalovirus exposure and HLA in healthy donors. Study-level results: Most CMV-associated TCR beta chains appeared HLA-restricted in a later analysis. A later analysis, which compared TCR beta chains of equal frequency, found the HLA-associated ones more clonally expanded. With high specificity and sensitivity, the classifier reportedly diagnosed cytomegalovirus status.

Primers for the PCR totalled 60 Vbeta and 13 Jbeta. Here immunoSEQ multiplex PCR was the method, and the copy in TCRdb shows in-frame clones only, minus some. The repertoire consists of approximately 160,000 clones, with less than 90% occurring once and the leading ten covering around 0.37%. In germline, CDR1 is MDHEN, CDR2 SYDVKM. Trimming stripped 4 bases from V and 2 bases from J, with 12 bases between. The CDR3 consists of 14 residues. With respect to this clone: The antigen is undetermined.

This sequence joins TRBV28 and TRBJ2-7; D gene uncertain. The TCR was taken from a boy between 2 and 10 years old in good health and CMV-seronegative. Specimen: PBMCs. Here the CDR3 DNA reads TGTGCCAGCAGTTATCGACGGGTAGCCTACGAGCAGTACTTC. Its protein product is CASSYRRVAYEQYF.